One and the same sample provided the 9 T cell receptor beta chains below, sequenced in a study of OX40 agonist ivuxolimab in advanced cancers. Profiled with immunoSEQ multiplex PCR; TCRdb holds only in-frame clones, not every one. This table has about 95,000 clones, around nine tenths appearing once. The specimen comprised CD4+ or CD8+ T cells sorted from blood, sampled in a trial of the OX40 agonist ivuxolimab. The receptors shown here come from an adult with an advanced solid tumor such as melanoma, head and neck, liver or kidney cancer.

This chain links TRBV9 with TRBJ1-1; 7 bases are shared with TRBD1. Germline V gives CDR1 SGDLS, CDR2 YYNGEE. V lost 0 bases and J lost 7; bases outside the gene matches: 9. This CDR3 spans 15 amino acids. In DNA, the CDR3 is TGTGCCAGCAGCGTAGCATCGACAGGGTGGGTTGAAGCTTTCTTT. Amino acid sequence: CASSVASTGWVEAFF.

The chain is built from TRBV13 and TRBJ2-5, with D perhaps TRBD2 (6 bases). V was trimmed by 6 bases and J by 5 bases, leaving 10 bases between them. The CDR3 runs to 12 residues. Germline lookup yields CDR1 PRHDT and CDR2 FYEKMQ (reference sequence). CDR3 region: CASRLRGETQYF. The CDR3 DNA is TGTGCCAGCAGACTCCGGGGGGAGACCCAGTACTTC. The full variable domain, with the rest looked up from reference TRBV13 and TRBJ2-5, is AAGVIQSPRHLIKEKRETATLKCYPIPRHDTVYWYQQGPGQDPQFLISFYEKMQSDKGSIPDRFSAQQFSDYHSELNMSSLELGDSALYFCASRLRGETQYFGPGTRLLVL.

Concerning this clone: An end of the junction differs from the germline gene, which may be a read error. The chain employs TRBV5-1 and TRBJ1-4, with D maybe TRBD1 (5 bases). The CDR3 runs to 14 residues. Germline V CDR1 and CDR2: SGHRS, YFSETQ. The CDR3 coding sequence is TGCGCCGGCAGTAGGGACGGGGAAAATGAAAAACTGTTTTTT. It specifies CAGSRDGENEKLFF.

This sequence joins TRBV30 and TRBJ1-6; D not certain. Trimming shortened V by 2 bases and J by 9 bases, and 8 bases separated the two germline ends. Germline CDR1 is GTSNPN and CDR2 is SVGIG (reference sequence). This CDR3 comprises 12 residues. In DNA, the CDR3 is TGTGCCTGGAGTCCCCTGGTTTCACCCCTCCACTTT. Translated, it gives CAWSPLVSPLHF.

CDR3 DNA: TGTGCCAGCAACCCCAATCGGGACAGCTCCTACGAGCAGTACTTC. As protein: CASNPNRDSSYEQYF. The chain has TRBV6-1 and TRBJ2-7, with 7 bases fitting TRBD1. The CDR3 contains 15 residues. CDR1 is MNHNS, CDR2 SASEGT, per germline. J was trimmed by 0 bases and V by 7 bases; bases with no gene match: 9.

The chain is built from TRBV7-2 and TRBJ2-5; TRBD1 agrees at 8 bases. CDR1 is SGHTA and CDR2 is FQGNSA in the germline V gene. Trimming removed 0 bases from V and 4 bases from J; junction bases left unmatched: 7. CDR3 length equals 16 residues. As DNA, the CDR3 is TGTGCCAGCAGCTTAGCGCTCAGGGGGCGAGGAGAGACCCAGTACTTC. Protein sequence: CASSLALRGRGETQYF. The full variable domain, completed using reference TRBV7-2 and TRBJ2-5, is GAGVSQSPSNKVTEKGKDVELRCDPISGHTALYWYRQSLGQGLEFLIYFQGNSAPDKSGLPSDRFSAERTGGSVSTLTIQRTQQEDSAVYLCASSLALRGRGETQYFGPGTRLLVL.

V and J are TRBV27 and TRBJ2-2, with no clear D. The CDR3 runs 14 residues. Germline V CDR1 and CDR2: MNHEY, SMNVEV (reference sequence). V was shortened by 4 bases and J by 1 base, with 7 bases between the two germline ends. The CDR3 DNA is TGTGCCAGCAGTTCGCGGCGGAACACCGGGGAGCTGTTTTTT. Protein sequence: CASSSRRNTGELFF.

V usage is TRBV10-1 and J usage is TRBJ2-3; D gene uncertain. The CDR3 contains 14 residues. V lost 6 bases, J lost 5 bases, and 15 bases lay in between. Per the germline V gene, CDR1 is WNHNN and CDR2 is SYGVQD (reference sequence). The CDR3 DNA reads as TGCGCCAGCAGCTCGCCTAAAGACCGAGATACGCAGTATTTT. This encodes CASSSPKDRDTQYF.

This chain's CDR3 is CASRPGQGYEQYF. The CDR3 coding sequence is TGTGCCAGCAGACCGGGACAGGGATACGAGCAGTACTTC. The V gene is TRBV6-5, the J gene TRBJ2-7; 9 bases line up with TRBD1. The J segment lost 4 bases and the V segment lost 6 bases, leaving 4 bases of the junction unmatched. This CDR3 is 13 amino acids long. In germline, CDR1 is MNHEY, CDR2 SVGAGI.